Included here is one T cell receptor beta chain sequence, with context. V was clipped by 3 bases and J by 4 bases; unmatched bases: 6. This CDR3 contains 14 residues. Germline V gives CDR1 SGHKS, CDR2 YYEKEE (reference sequence). The data derive from a study of blood T cell repertoires in COVID-19. Study as a whole: The analysed material was cDNA or gDNA that came from T cells, B-cell-depleted T cells, or PBMCs.

Generated by immunoSEQ multiplex PCR, the TCRdb table keeps only in-frame clones and is missing some. The sample carries 250,000 to 350,000 clones, around 88% recorded once. The chain employs TRBV5-5 and TRBJ1-2; 7 nucleotides match TRBD1. Sequenced input: peripheral blood. The source is a woman between 45 and 60 years old with acute or convalescent COVID-19. The CDR3 DNA sequence: TGTGCCAGCAGCTGGGGGACAGTGAGCTATGGCTACACCTTC. Its protein product is CASSWGTVSYGYTF.